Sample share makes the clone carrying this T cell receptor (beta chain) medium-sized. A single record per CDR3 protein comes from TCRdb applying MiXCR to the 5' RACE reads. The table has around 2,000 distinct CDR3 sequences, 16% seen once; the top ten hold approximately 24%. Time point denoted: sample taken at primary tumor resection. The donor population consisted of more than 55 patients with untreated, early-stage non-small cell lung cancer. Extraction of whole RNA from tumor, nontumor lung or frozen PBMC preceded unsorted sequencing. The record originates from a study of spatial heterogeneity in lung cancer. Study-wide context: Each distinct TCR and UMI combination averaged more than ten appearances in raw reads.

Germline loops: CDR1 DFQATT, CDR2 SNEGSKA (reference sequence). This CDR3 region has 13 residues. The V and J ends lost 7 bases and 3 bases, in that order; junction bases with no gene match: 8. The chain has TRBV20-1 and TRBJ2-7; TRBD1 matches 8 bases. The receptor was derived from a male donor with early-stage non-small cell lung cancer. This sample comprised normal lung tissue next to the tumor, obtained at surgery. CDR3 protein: CSVQRTGRYEQYF. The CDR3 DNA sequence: TGCAGTGTTCAAAGGACAGGGCGCTACGAGCAGTACTTC.